The T cell receptor beta chain under discussion was sequenced for a study of T-cell memory formation after mild COVID-19. This CDR3 comprises 14 residues. Germline CDR1 MNHNY, CDR2 SVGAGI (reference sequence). J gave up 5 bases and V 2 bases, and 5 bases lay outside the gene matches. In its sample, this clonotype was seen many times. TCRdb passed the 5' RACE reads through MiXCR, listing each CDR3 protein once. The sample has roughly 350,000 distinct CDR3 sequences, 21% seen once. The origin of this receptor is an adult woman who had mild COVID-19 (a few samples of this study predate the infection). Cell type and time point are not known. The V and J genes are TRBV6-6 and TRBJ2-5; 7 nucleotides line up with TRBD1. Sequenced material: PBMCs or a T cell subset sorted from them (not recorded which). CDR3 loop: CASSYGRGSETQYF. The DNA of the CDR3 is TGTGCCAGCAGTTACGGCAGGGGGTCTGAGACCCAGTACTTC.